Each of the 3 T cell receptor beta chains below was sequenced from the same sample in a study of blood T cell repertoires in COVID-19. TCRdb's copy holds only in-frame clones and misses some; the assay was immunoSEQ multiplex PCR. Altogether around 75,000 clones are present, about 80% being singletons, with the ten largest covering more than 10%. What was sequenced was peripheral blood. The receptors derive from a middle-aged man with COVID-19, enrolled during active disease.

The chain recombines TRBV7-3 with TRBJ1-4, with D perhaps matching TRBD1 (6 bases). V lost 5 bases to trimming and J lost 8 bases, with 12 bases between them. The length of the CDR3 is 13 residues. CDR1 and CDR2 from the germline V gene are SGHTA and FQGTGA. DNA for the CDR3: TGTGCCAGCAGCCAAACACAGGGCGAAAAACTGTTTTTT. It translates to CASSQTQGEKLFF.

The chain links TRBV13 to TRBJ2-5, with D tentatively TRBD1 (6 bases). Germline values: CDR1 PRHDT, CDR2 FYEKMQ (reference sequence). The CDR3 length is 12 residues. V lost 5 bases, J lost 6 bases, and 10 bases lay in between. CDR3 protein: CASSITGKTQYF. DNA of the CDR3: TGTGCCAGCAGCATTACAGGGAAGACCCAGTACTTC.

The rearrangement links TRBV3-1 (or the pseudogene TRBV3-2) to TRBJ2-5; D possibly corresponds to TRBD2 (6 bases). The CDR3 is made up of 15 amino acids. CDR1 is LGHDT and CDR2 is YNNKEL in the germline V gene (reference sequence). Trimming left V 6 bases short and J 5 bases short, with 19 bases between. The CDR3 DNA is TGTGCCAGCAGTATATCGACTAGACTGCCGGAGACCCAGTACTTC. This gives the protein CASSISTRLPETQYF.